One and the same sample provided the 15 T cell receptor beta chains below, sequenced in a study of blood T cell repertoires in COVID-19 (TCRdb year 2020). The method was the immunoSEQ multiplex PCR assay. Sourced from immuneACCESS, this table was stored by TCRdb with only in-frame sequences that have V and J called. A share of the clones is absent; for the studies checked, an unresolved V gene accounts for under half, and the remainder has no known explanation. The sample table contains approximately 240,000 clones; only one count was recorded for roughly 84% of them. Roughly 2% of the sample is in the top ten clones. Sequencing input: peripheral blood. All receptors come from a woman between 35 and 50 years old who had recovered from COVID-19.

The chain combines TRBV6-2 or TRBV6-3 with TRBJ2-5; possible D gene TRBD2, 5 bases. The CDR3 runs to 15 residues. V gave up 6 bases and J gave up 0 bases, with 14 bases separating them. Germline loops: CDR1 MNHEY, CDR2 SVGEGT. The CDR3 coding sequence is TGTGCCAGCAGCCGCCTTACCGGGAACCAAGAGACCCAGTACTTC. It encodes CASSRLTGNQETQYF.

The rearrangement links TRBV19 to TRBJ2-4, with D possibly being TRBD1 (6 bases). Germline V lookup: CDR1 LNHDA, CDR2 SQIVND (reference sequence). CDR3 length: 14 residues. The germline V and J ends were trimmed by 3 bases and 5 bases, with 11 bases remaining between them. Written as DNA, the CDR3 is TGTGCCAGTAGTATGAAACAGGGCGAAAACATTCAGTACTTC. Translation: CASSMKQGENIQYF.

The V call is TRBV7-2, the J call TRBJ2-6; TRBD2 is a possible D gene (6 bases). Trimming removed 5 bases from V and 2 bases from J, with 22 bases in between. Germline loops: CDR1 SGHTA, CDR2 FQGNSA. This CDR3 contains 19 residues. CDR3 sequence reads: CASSPKLQGGVAGANVLTF. The CDR3, as DNA: TGTGCCAGCAGCCCGAAGCTGCAGGGAGGTGTCGCTGGGGCCAACGTCCTGACTTTC.

This chain joins TRBV4-3 and TRBJ2-1, with a tentative D call TRBD1 (5 bases). This CDR3 comprises 16 residues. Germline CDR1 LGHNA, CDR2 YSLEER. V was cut by 0 bases and J by 3 bases, with 12 bases left in between. CDR3 amino acids: CASSQEWQGIYNEQFF. The CDR3 DNA is TGCGCCAGCAGCCAAGAGTGGCAGGGTATCTACAATGAGCAGTTCTTC.

The chain carries TRBV5-6 and TRBJ2-1; D possibly corresponds to TRBD2 (5 bases). CDR3 length: 15 amino acids. V lost 4 bases, J lost 6 bases, and 17 bases lay in between. Germline CDR1 reads SGHDT; CDR2 reads YYEEEE. For the CDR3, the DNA is TGTGCCAGCAGCCCCCAAGGTGAGGACTTCAATGAGCAGTTCTTC. It specifies CASSPQGEDFNEQFF.

The J gene is TRBJ2-3, the V gene TRBV19; 13 bases map to TRBD2. The germline gives CDR1 LNHDA, CDR2 SQIVND (reference sequence). V was pared by 5 bases and J by 3 bases, with 5 bases of the junction left unmatched. The CDR3 is 16 residues long. CDR3 sequence (DNA): TGTGCCAGTAGTCCAACTAGCGGGAGGGTTACAGATACGCAGTATTTT. Protein sequence: CASSPTSGRVTDTQYF.

The gene calls are TRBV4-3 and TRBJ1-5; the D is unclear. CDR3 length: 15 residues. The V end lost 4 bases, the J end lost 4 bases, and 14 bases lay between the germline ends. The germline gives CDR1 LGHNA, CDR2 YSLEER. CDR3 DNA: TGCGCCAGCAGCCTGGGTCTGGGAGCAAATCAGCCCCAGCATTTT. Protein sequence: CASSLGLGANQPQHF.

The J gene is TRBJ2-7, the V gene TRBV6-5, with D possibly being TRBD1 (5 bases). The length of the CDR3 is 11 residues. Germline CDR1 reads MNHEY; CDR2 reads SVGAGI. V lost 4 bases, J lost 7 bases, and 8 bases lay in between. The CDR3 coding sequence is TGTGCCAGCAGTTTAGGGGTAGAGCAGTACTTC. This gives the protein CASSLGVEQYF.

The CDR3 nucleotides are TGTGCCTGGAACGCGGGGCCGAGCTATAGCAATCAGCCCCAGCATTTT. Encoded protein: CAWNAGPSYSNQPQHF. V gene TRBV30 combines with J gene TRBJ1-5; possible D gene TRBD1, 5 bases. CDR3 length: 16 amino acids. Trimming left V 4 bases short and J 0 bases short, with 16 bases between. Germline V gene data show CDR1 as GTSNPN and CDR2 as SVGIG (reference sequence).

V gene TRBV15 combines with J gene TRBJ1-2; TRBD1 aligns across 7 bases. Per the germline V gene, CDR1 is LNHNV and CDR2 is YYDKDF (reference sequence). Losses at the gene ends were 2 bases for V and 4 bases for J; bases not matched to a gene: 10. The CDR3 loop spans 16 amino acids. Written as DNA, the CDR3 is TGTGCCACCAGCAGACTGACAGGGTCTTCGGGCTATGGCTACACCTTC. This gives the protein CATSRLTGSSGYGYTF. The full variable domain, completed using reference TRBV15 and TRBJ1-2, is DAMVIQNPRYQVTQFGKPVTLSCSQTLNHNVMYWYQQKSSQAPKLLFHYYDKDFNNEADTPDNFQSRRPNTSFCFLDIRSPGLGDTAMYLCATSRLTGSSGYGYTFGSGTRLTVV.

The gene calls are TRBV6-5 and TRBJ2-7; D not certain. The CDR3 is 11 residues long. Germline V CDR1 and CDR2: MNHEY, SVGAGI. Trimming left V 5 bases short and J 2 bases short, with 4 bases between. CDR3 sequence (DNA): TGTGCCAGCAGTACAGCCTACGAGCAGTACTTC. Its translation is CASSTAYEQYF.

This rearrangement joins TRBV29-1 to TRBJ2-7; TRBD2 is a possible D gene (7 bases). The V gene lost 7 bases and the J gene lost 4 bases, with 23 bases spanning the gap. CDR3 length equals 15 residues. Germline loops: CDR1 SQVTM, CDR2 ANQGSEA. CDR3 sequence (DNA): TGCAGCGCCCTGGGGGGGACAAGGGGCTTTTACGAGCAGTACTTC. Its protein product is CSALGGTRGFYEQYF.

The V gene is TRBV2, the J gene TRBJ2-3, with 8 nucleotides matching TRBD2. Germline V CDR1 and CDR2: SNHLY, FYNNEI. This CDR3 region has 15 residues. V lost 2 bases to trimming and J lost 2 bases; unmatched junction nucleotides: 3. As DNA, the CDR3 is TGTGCCAGCAGTGAAATAGCGGGGCTCACAGATACGCAGTATTTT. Encoded protein: CASSEIAGLTDTQYF.

This clone was detected a few times. The V call is TRBV28, the J call TRBJ2-2; 9 bases fit TRBD1. This CDR3 has 19 amino acids. The ends lost 2 bases at V and 0 bases at J; junction bases unmatched: 10. The germline V gene encodes CDR1 MDHEN and CDR2 SYDVKM. The CDR3 reads CASSLQSVTGGSNTGELFF. DNA for the CDR3: TGTGCCAGCAGTTTACAATCGGTGACAGGGGGATCGAACACCGGGGAGCTGTTTTTT. Using reference TRBV28 and TRBJ2-2 for the parts outside the CDR3, the full variable domain is DVKVTQSSRYLVKRTGEKVFLECVQDMDHENMFWYRQDPGLGLRLIYFSYDVKMKEKGDIPEGYSVSREKKERFSLILESASTNQTSMYLCASSLQSVTGGSNTGELFFGEGSRLTVL.

This clone was picked up one time. The chain recombines TRBV2 with TRBJ2-4; tentatively, D is TRBD1 (6 bases). CDR3 size: 17 residues. V shed 3 bases and J shed 1 base, with 16 bases lying between them. Germline-derived CDR1 and CDR2 are SNHLY and FYNNEI. This CDR3 is CASSESQGPWAKNIQYF. In DNA, the CDR3 is TGTGCCAGCAGTGAGAGTCAGGGGCCGTGGGCCAAAAACATTCAGTACTTC.